This record looks at one T cell receptor beta chain sequence and its context. TCRdb itself ran the 5' RACE reads through MiXCR, one entry per CDR3 protein. The profile shows about 1.7 million distinct CDR3 sequences, about 32% of them singletons. The CDR3 loop spans 12 amino acids. The germline gives CDR1 SGHDN, CDR2 FVKESK. The germline V and J ends were trimmed by 1 base and 6 bases, with 6 bases remaining between them. This sample stems from a study of identical twins. Input material: cord blood. The TCR sequence derives from a newborn girl in good health. This chain connects TRBV14 to TRBJ1-2, with D unresolved. This CDR3 is CASSQVGNGYTF. The DNA for the CDR3 is TGTGCCAGCAGCCAAGTCGGCAATGGCTACACCTTC.